This T cell receptor beta chain came from a study of OX40 agonist ivuxolimab in advanced cancers. V was shortened by 3 bases and J by 2 bases, with 8 bases between the two germline ends. The CDR3 is made up of 14 amino acids. From germline, CDR1 is MDHEN and CDR2 SYDVKM. Study findings and constraints: CD8+ T cells averaged more expanded clones than CD4+.

The assay was immunoSEQ multiplex PCR, and TCRdb's table has in-frame clones only and misses some. The sample lists 60,000 to 80,000 clones, 60% to 85% seen once, with 9.5% to 13% in the top ten. On this clone: The antigen is undetermined.

The sequence derives from an adult with an advanced solid tumor such as melanoma, head and neck, liver or kidney cancer. This chain connects TRBV28 to TRBJ2-1, with D uncertain. The sequencing here drew on CD4+ or CD8+ T cells sorted from blood, taken in a trial of the OX40 agonist ivuxolimab. CDR3 sequence (DNA): TGTGCCAGCAGTTTTCTTACCACCTACAATGAGCAGTTCTTC. Residues: CASSFLTTYNEQFF. The entire variable domain, with the rest obtained from reference TRBV28 and TRBJ2-1, is as follows: DVKVTQSSRYLVKRTGEKVFLECVQDMDHENMFWYRQDPGLGLRLIYFSYDVKMKEKGDIPEGYSVSREKKERFSLILESASTNQTSMYLCASSFLTTYNEQFFGPGTRLTVL.